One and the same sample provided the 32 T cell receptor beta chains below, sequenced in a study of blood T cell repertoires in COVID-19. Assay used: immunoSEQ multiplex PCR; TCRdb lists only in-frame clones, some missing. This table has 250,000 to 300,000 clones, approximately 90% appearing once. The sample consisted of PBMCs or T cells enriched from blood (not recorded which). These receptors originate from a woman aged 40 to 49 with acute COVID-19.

DNA of the CDR3: TGTGCCAGCACCGGACAGGGGGCATCTGAAGCTTTCTTT. This encodes CASTGQGASEAFF. V usage is TRBV2 and J usage is TRBJ1-1; 11 nucleotides align to TRBD1. Germline V CDR1 and CDR2: SNHLY, FYNNEI. J gave up 6 bases and V 7 bases, and 4 bases lay outside the gene matches. The CDR3 is made up of 13 amino acids.

The CDR3 loop is CASSQRTGGRVRYGYTF. The DNA of the CDR3 is TGTGCCAGCAGTCAACGGACAGGGGGCCGGGTACGCTATGGCTACACCTTC. The chain carries TRBV6-6 and TRBJ1-2; 11 bases line up with TRBD1. The CDR3 runs to 17 residues. J lost 4 bases, V lost 5 bases, and 12 bases had no gene match. Germline V gives CDR1 MNHNY, CDR2 SVGAGI (reference sequence).

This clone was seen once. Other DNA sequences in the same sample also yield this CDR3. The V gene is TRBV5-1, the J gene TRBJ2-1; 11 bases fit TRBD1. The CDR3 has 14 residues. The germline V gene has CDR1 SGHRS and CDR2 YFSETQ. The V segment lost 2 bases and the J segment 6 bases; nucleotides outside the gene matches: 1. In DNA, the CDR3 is TGCGCCAGCAGCTTAGGGACAGGGGGCAATGAGCAGTTCTTC. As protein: CASSLGTGGNEQFF.

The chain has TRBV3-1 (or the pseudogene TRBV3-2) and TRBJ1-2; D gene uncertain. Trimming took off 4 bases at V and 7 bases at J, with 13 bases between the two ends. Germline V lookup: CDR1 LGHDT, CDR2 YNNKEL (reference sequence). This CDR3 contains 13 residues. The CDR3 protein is CASSPFTDSGYTF. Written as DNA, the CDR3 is TGTGCCAGCAGCCCCTTCACGGACTCTGGCTACACCTTC.

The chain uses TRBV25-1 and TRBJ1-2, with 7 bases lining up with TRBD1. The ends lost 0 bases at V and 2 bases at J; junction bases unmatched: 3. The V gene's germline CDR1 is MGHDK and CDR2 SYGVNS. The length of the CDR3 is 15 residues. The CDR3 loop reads CASSEYQGGNYGYTF. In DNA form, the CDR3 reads TGTGCCAGCAGTGAATATCAGGGGGGCAACTATGGCTACACCTTC.

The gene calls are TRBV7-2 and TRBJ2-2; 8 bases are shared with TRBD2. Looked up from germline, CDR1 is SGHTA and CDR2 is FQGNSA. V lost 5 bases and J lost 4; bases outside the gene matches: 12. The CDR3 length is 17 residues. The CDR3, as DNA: TGTGCCAGCAGCCCTTCCATCCGGGGGGGTAGCACCGGGGAGCTGTTTTTT. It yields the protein CASSPSIRGGSTGELFF.

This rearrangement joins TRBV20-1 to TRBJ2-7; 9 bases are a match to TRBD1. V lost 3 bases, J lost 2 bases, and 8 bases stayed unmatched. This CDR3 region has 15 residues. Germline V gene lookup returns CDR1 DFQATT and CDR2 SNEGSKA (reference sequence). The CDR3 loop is CSASPPGQGPYEQYF. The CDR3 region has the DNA TGCAGTGCTAGTCCACCGGGACAGGGACCCTACGAGCAGTACTTC.

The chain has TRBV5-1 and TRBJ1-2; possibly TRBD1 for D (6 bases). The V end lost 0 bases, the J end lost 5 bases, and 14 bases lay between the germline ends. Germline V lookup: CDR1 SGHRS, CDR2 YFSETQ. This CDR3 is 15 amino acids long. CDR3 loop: CASSLVAGQGYGYTF. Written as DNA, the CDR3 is TGCGCCAGCAGCTTGGTCGCCGGCCAGGGGTATGGCTACACCTTC.

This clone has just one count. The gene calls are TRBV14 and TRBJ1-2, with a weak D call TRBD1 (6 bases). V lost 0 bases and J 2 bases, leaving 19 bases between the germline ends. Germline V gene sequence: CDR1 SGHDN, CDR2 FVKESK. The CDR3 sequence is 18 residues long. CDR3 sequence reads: CASSQDREQGGTNYGYTF. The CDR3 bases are TGTGCCAGCAGCCAAGATCGTGAACAGGGAGGGACCAACTATGGCTACACCTTC.

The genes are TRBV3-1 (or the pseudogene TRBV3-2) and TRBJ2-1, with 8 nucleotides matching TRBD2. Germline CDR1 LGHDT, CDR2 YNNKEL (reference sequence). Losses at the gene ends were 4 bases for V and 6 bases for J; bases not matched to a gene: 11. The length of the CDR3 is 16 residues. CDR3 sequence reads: CASSLWGAGDFNEQFF. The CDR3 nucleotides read TGTGCCAGCAGCCTCTGGGGAGCGGGAGATTTCAATGAGCAGTTCTTC.

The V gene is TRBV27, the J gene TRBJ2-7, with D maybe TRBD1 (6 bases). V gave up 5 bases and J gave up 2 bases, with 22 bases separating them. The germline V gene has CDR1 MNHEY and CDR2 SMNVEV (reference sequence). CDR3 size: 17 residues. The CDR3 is CASSPPPGHMGTYEQYF. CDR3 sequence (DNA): TGTGCCAGCAGTCCACCTCCGGGACACATGGGGACCTACGAGCAGTACTTC.

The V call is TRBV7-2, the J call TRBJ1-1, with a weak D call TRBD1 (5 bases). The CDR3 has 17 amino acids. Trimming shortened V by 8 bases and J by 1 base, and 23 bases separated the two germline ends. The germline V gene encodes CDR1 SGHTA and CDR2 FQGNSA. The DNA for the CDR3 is TGTGCCAGCCGAAGCCTATACGCATCTACAGGGAACACTGAAGCTTTCTTT. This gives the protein CASRSLYASTGNTEAFF. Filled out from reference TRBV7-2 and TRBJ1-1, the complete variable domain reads GAGVSQSPSNKVTEKGKDVELRCDPISGHTALYWYRQSLGQGLEFLIYFQGNSAPDKSGLPSDRFSAERTGGSVSTLTIQRTQQEDSAVYLCASRSLYASTGNTEAFFGQGTRLTVV.

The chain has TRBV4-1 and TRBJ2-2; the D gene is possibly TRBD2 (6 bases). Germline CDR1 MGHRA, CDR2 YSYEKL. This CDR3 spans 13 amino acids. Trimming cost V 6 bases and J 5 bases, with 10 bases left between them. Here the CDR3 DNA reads TGCGCCAGCAGGGAGGGACCGACCGGGGAGCTGTTTTTT. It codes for CASREGPTGELFF.

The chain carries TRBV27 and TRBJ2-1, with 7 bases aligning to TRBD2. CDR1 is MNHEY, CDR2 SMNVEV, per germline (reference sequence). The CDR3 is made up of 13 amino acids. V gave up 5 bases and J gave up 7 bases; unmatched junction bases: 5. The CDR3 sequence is CASSNSGENEQFF. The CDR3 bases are TGTGCCAGCAGTAACAGCGGGGAGAATGAGCAGTTCTTC.

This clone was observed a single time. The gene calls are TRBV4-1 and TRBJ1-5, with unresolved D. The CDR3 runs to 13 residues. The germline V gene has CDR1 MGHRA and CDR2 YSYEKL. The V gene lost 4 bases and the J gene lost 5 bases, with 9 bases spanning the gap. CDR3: CASSPIGDQPQHF. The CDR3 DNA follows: TGCGCCAGCAGCCCAATAGGAGATCAGCCCCAGCATTTT.

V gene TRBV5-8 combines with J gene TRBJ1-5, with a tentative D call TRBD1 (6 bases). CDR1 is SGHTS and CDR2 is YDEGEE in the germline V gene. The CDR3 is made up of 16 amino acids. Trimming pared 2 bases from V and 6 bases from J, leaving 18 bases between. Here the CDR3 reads CASSFGQSNLVQPQHF. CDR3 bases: TGTGCCAGCAGCTTCGGACAGAGTAATTTGGTTCAGCCCCAGCATTTT.

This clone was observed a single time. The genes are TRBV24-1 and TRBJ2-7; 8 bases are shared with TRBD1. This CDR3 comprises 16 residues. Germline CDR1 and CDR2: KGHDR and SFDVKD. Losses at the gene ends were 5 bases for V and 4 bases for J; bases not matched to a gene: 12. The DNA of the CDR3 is TGTGCCACCAGTGGTAATCTGGACAGGGTATATTACGAGCAGTACTTC. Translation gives CATSGNLDRVYYEQYF.

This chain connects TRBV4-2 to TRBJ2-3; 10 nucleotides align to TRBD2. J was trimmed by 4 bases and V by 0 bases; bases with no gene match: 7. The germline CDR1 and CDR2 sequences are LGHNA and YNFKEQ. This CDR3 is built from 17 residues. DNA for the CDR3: TGTGCCAGCAGCCAAGATTTGGCTAGCGGGGGTCCAGATACGCAGTATTTT. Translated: CASSQDLASGGPDTQYF.

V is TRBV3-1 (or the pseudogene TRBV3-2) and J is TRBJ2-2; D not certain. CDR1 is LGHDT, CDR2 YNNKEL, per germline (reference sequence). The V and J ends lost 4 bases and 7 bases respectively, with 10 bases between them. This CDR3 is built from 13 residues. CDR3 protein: CASSRPGIGELFF. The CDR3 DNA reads TGTGCCAGCAGCCGACCAGGTATCGGGGAGCTGTTTTTT.

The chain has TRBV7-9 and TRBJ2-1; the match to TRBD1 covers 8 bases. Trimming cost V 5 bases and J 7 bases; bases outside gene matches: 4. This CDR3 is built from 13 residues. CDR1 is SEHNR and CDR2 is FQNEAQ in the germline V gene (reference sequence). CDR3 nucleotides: TGTGCCAGCAGCCCGACAGGGGCGAATGAGCAGTTCTTC. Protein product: CASSPTGANEQFF.

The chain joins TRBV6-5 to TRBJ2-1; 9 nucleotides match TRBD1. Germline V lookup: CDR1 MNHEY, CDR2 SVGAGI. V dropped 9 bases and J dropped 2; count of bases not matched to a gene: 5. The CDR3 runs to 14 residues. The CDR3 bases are TGTGCCAGTCAGGGACAGGGAGCCTACAATGAGCAGTTCTTC. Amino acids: CASQGQGAYNEQFF.

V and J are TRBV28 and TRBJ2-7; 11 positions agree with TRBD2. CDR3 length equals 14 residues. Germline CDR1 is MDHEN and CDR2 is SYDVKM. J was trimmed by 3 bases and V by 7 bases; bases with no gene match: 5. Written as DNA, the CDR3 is TGTGCCAGCACCCCCGGGACTAGCGGCTACGAGCAGTACTTC. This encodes CASTPGTSGYEQYF.

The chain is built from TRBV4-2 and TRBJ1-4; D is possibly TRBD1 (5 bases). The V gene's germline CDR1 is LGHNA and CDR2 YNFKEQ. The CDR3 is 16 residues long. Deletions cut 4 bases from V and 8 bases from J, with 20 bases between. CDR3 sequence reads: CASSLPGWGVGEKLFF. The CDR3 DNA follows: TGTGCCAGCAGCCTTCCGGGATGGGGGGTTGGCGAAAAACTGTTTTTT.

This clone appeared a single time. The CDR3, as DNA: TGTGCCAGCAGCCAAGTTAGGGGGGGCTCTCTGTTTTTT. Protein product: CASSQVRGGSLFF. This sequence joins TRBV3-1 (or the pseudogene TRBV3-2) and TRBJ2-2; TRBD2 is a possible D gene (7 bases). CDR3 length equals 13 residues. The germline gives CDR1 LGHDT, CDR2 YNNKEL (reference sequence). The V end was cut by 1 base, the J end by 14 bases, with 14 bases between.

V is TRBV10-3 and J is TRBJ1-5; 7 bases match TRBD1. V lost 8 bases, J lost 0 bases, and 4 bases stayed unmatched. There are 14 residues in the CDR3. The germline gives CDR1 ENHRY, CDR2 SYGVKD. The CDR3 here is CAIGTEDSNQPQHF. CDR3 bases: TGTGCCATCGGGACAGAAGATAGCAATCAGCCCCAGCATTTT.

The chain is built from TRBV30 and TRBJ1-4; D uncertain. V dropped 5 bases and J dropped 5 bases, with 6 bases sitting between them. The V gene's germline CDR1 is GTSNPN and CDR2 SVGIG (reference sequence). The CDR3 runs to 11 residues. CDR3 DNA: TGTGCCTGGGCTAAGAATGAAAAACTGTTTTTT. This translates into CAWAKNEKLFF.

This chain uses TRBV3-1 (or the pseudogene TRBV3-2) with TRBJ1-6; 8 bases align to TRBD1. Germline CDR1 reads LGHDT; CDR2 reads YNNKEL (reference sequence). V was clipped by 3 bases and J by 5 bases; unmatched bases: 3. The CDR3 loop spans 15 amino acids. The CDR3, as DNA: TGTGCCAGCAGCCAGGGACAGGCTAATAATTCACCCCTCCACTTT. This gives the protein CASSQGQANNSPLHF.

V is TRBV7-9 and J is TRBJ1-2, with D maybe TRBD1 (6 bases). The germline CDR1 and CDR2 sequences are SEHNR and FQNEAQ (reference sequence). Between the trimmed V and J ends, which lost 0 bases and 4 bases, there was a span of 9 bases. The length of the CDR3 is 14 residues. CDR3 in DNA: TGTGCCAGCAGCTTAGCCCAGGGGATCTATGGCTACACCTTC. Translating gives CASSLAQGIYGYTF.

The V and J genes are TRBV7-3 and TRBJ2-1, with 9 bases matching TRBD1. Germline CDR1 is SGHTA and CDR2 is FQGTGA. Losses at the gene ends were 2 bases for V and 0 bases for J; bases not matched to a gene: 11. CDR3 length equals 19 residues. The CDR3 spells CASSLLPRTGVNSYNEQFF. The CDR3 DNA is TGTGCCAGCAGCTTATTGCCCCGGACAGGGGTGAACTCCTACAATGAGCAGTTCTTC. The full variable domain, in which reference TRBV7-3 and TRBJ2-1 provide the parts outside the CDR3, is GAGVSQTPSNKVTEKGKYVELRCDPISGHTALYWYRQSLGQGPEFLIYFQGTGAADDSGLPNDRFFAVRPEGSVSTLKIQRTERGDSAVYLCASSLLPRTGVNSYNEQFFGPGTRLTVL.

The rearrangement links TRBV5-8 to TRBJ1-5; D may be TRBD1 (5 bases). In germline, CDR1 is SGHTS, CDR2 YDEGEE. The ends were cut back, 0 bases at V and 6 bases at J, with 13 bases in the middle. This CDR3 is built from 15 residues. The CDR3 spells CASSLGGLAGQPQHF. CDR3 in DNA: TGTGCCAGCAGCTTGGGGGGCTTAGCAGGTCAGCCCCAGCATTTT.

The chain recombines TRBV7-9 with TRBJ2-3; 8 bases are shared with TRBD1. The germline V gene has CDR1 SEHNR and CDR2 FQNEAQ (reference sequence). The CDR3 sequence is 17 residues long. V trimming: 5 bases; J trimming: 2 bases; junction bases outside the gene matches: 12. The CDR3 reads CASSQVSGTGFTDTQYF. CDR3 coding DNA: TGTGCCAGCAGCCAAGTTAGTGGGACAGGCTTCACAGATACGCAGTATTTT.

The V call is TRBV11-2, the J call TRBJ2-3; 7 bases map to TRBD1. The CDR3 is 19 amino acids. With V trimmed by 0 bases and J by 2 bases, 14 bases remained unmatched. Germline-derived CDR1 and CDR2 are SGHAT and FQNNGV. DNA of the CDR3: TGTGCCAGCAGCTTAGATTTACAGGGGAAGACAGGATTCACAGATACGCAGTATTTT. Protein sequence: CASSLDLQGKTGFTDTQYF.